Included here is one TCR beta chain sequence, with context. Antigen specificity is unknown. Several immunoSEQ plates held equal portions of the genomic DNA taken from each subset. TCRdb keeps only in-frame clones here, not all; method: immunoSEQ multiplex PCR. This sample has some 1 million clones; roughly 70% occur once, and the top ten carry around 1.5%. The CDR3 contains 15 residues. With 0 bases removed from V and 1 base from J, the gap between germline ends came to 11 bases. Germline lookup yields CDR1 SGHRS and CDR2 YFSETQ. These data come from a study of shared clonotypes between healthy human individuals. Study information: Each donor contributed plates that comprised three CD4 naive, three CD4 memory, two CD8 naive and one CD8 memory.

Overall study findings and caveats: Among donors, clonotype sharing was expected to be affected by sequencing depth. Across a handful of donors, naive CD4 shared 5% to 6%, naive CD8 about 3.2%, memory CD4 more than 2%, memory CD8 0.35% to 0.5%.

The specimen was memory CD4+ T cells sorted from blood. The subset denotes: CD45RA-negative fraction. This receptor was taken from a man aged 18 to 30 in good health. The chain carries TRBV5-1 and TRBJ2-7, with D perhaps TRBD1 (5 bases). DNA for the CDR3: TGCGCCAGCAGCTTGGAGCAGGGCTGGTCCTACGAGCAGTACTTC. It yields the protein CASSLEQGWSYEQYF.